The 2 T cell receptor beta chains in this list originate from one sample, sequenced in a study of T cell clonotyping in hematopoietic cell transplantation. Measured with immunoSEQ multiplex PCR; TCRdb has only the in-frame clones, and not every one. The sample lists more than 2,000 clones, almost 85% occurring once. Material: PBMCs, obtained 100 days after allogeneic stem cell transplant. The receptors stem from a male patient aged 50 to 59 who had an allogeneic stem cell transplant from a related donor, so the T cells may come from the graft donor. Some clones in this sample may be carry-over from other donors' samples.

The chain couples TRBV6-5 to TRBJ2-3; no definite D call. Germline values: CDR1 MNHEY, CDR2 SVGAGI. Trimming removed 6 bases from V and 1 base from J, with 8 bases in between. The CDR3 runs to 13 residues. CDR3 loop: CASRNGGTDTQYF. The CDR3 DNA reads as TGTGCCAGCAGGAACGGAGGCACAGATACGCAGTATTTT.

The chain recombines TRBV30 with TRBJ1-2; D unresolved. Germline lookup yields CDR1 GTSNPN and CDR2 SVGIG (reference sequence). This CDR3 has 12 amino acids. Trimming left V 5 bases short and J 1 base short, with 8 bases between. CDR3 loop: CAWGRDNYGYTF. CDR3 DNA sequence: TGTGCCTGGGGAAGGGATAACTATGGCTACACCTTC.